This TCR beta chain was profiled in a study of shared clonotypes between healthy human individuals. Study as a whole: In total, the donors were two women and a few men aged 18 to 49. Plates per donor: three CD4 naive, three CD4 memory, two CD8 naive, one CD8 memory. Points from the study as a whole: About 5% of naive CD4 clonotypes were shared across several donors. Shared clonotypes across all four donors exceeded non-shared ones in generation probability.

Germline CDR1 is LNHDA and CDR2 is SQIVND (reference sequence). The CDR3 length is 15 residues. Trimming shortened V by 3 bases and J by 0 bases, and 12 bases separated the two germline ends. Remarks on this clone: The target antigen is unknown.

Profiled with immunoSEQ multiplex PCR; TCRdb holds only in-frame clones, not every one. The sample has over 800,000 clones; nearly 95% are singletons. It was CD45RO-negative cells, positively selected for CCR7, that made up naive CD8 cells, with terminally differentiated effector memory CD45RA+ cells excluded. This chain uses TRBV19 with TRBJ2-7; D is possibly TRBD2 (5 bases). The clonotype was recovered from a man younger than 45 in good health. The sample comprised naive CD8+ T cells sorted from blood. The CDR3 bases are TGTGCCAGTAGTATTTTCTTGGGGAGCTCCTACGAGCAGTACTTC. Translating gives CASSIFLGSSYEQYF.